The 32 T cell receptor beta chains given below trace back to one sample, sequenced in a study of shared clonotypes between healthy human individuals. Clones were sequenced by immunoSEQ multiplex PCR, and TCRdb holds only the in-frame ones, with some missing. The data show under 600,000 clones, roughly four fifths seen once. Material: PBMCs. The receptors were gathered from a woman aged 40-49 years in good health. Some clones in this sample may be carry-over from other donors' samples.

The V call is TRBV28, the J call TRBJ2-5; D not resolved. The CDR3 runs to 15 residues. Deletions cut 5 bases from V and 1 base from J, with 14 bases between. Germline V gene lookup returns CDR1 MDHEN and CDR2 SYDVKM. The CDR3 protein is CASSPSTAVQETQYF. In nucleotides, the CDR3 is TGTGCCAGCAGTCCTTCGACTGCCGTCCAAGAGACCCAGTACTTC.

There are a few counts of this clone. The chain links TRBV11-2 to TRBJ2-1, with D unclear. The germline CDR1 and CDR2 sequences are SGHAT and FQNNGV. The CDR3 loop spans 15 amino acids. V shed 1 base and J shed 8 bases, with 15 bases lying between them. As DNA, the CDR3 is TGTGCCAGCAGCTTAGGCCTACGTCCCGAATATGAGCAGTTCTTC. This gives the protein CASSLGLRPEYEQFF.

DNA for the CDR3: TGTGCCAGCAGCCGGGTCGGGGACAGGGGGCACGGGGAGCTGTTTTTT. Its protein product is CASSRVGDRGHGELFF. The gene calls are TRBV7-8 and TRBJ2-2; 12 bases fit TRBD1. The CDR3 extends over 16 amino acids. V was pared by 5 bases and J by 7 bases, with 8 bases of the junction left unmatched. Germline V gives CDR1 SGHVS, CDR2 FQNEAQ.

This chain joins TRBV29-1 and TRBJ2-5, with 8 bases lining up with TRBD2. Trimming at V came to 6 bases and at J to 1 base, leaving 7 bases not matched to a gene. The CDR3 sequence is 14 residues long. Germline assignment: CDR1 SQVTM and CDR2 ANQGSEA. CDR3 coding DNA: TGCAGCGTCGAACCAGCGGGAGCCCAAGAGACCCAGTACTTC. Translated, it gives CSVEPAGAQETQYF.

The V gene is TRBV9, the J gene TRBJ1-3, with unresolved D. The CDR3 runs to 15 residues. Germline V lookup: CDR1 SGDLS, CDR2 YYNGEE. The V and J ends lost 4 bases and 1 base respectively, with 12 bases between them. CDR3 sequence: CASSPGPGSGNTIYF. The CDR3 DNA is TGTGCCAGCAGCCCCGGCCCCGGATCTGGAAACACCATATATTTT.

The V and J genes are TRBV10-2 and TRBJ2-1; 10 bases align to TRBD2. V lost 5 bases and J lost 4; bases outside the gene matches: 5. The V gene's germline CDR1 is WSHSY and CDR2 SAAADI. The CDR3 spans 15 residues. This CDR3 reads CASSTGLAVYNEQFF. CDR3 DNA sequence: TGCGCCAGCAGTACCGGACTAGCGGTTTACAATGAGCAGTTCTTC.

CDR3 coding DNA: TGCGCCAGCAGTGGAGTAGCGGGAGGGAATCCACAAGAGACCCAGTACTTC. Its translation: CASSGVAGGNPQETQYF. J is TRBJ2-5 and V is TRBV5-1; TRBD2 matches 11 bases. Germline lookup yields CDR1 SGHRS and CDR2 YFSETQ. The CDR3 runs to 17 residues. V lost 5 bases to trimming and J lost 2 bases; unmatched junction nucleotides: 11. Filled out from reference TRBV5-1 and TRBJ2-5, the complete variable domain reads KAGVTQTPRYLIKTRGQQVTLSCSPISGHRSVSWYQQTPGQGLQFLFEYFSETQRNKGNFPGRFSGRQFSNSRSEMNVSTLELGDSALYLCASSGVAGGNPQETQYFGPGTRLLVL.

The V call is TRBV19, the J call TRBJ2-5; D might be TRBD1 (5 bases). Per the germline V gene, CDR1 is LNHDA and CDR2 is SQIVND (reference sequence). V was cut by 3 bases and J by 5 bases, with 13 bases left in between. This CDR3 is 14 amino acids long. The CDR3 sequence: CASSIWGPGETQYF. The DNA for the CDR3 is TGTGCCAGTAGTATCTGGGGCCCCGGGGAGACCCAGTACTTC.

The V call is TRBV28, the J call TRBJ1-5, with 7 bases aligning to TRBD1. Germline V lookup: CDR1 MDHEN, CDR2 SYDVKM. This CDR3 region has 15 residues. V shed 6 bases, J shed 7 bases, and the junction held 12 bases outside the gene matches. CDR3 bases: TGTGCCAGCAGCCAAGTAGGGGGCGAGGGGCAGCCCCAGCATTTT. This sequence encodes CASSQVGGEGQPQHF.

The chain has TRBV11-2 and TRBJ2-4, with D possibly matching TRBD2 (5 bases). The germline gives CDR1 SGHAT, CDR2 FQNNGV. Trimming pared 1 base from V and 6 bases from J, leaving 16 bases between. The CDR3 totals 16 residues. This CDR3 is CASSLGVLVGGNIQYF. The CDR3 bases are TGTGCCAGCAGCTTAGGGGTACTAGTCGGCGGAAACATTCAGTACTTC.

As to this clone: This likely traces to a read error, being one base from a far larger clone. The chain couples TRBV5-4 to TRBJ2-7; tentative D call: TRBD1 (6 bases). The CDR3 totals 14 residues. The V gene lost 0 bases and the J gene lost 2 bases, with 9 bases spanning the gap. CDR1 and CDR2 (germline): SGHNT, YYREEE (reference sequence). The CDR3 spells CASSLGTATYEQYF. Here the CDR3 DNA reads TGTGCCAGCAGCTTGGGGACAGCCACCTACGAGCAGTACTTC.

This sequence joins TRBV2 and TRBJ1-6; 7 positions agree with TRBD1. V lost 6 bases and J lost 7; bases outside the gene matches: 6. The CDR3 totals 14 residues. Germline-derived CDR1 and CDR2 are SNHLY and FYNNEI. The CDR3 DNA follows: TGTGCCAGCAGGCGACAGGGACAGAATTCACCCCTCCACTTT. This sequence encodes CASRRQGQNSPLHF.

The CDR3 region is CASSTPGQGIYEQYF. CDR3 coding DNA: TGTGCCAGTAGTACGCCGGGACAGGGGATTTACGAGCAGTACTTC. The chain recombines TRBV19 with TRBJ2-7; 10 bases align to TRBD1. The CDR3 has 15 amino acids. The V segment lost 4 bases and the J segment 4 bases; nucleotides outside the gene matches: 7. Germline-derived CDR1 and CDR2 are LNHDA and SQIVND (reference sequence). The complete variable domain, with remaining parts taken from reference TRBV19 and TRBJ2-7, reads DGGITQSPKYLFRKEGQNVTLSCEQNLNHDAMYWYRQDPGQGLRLIYYSQIVNDFQKGDIAEGYSVSREKKESFPLTVTSAQKNPTAFYLCASSTPGQGIYEQYFGPGTRLTVT.

The J gene is TRBJ1-3, the V gene TRBV5-1, with unresolved D. Germline values: CDR1 SGHRS, CDR2 YFSETQ. The CDR3 has 15 amino acids. Between the trimmed V and J ends, which lost 0 bases and 0 bases, there was a span of 7 bases. The CDR3 reads CASSLEQYSGNTIYF. The CDR3 DNA follows: TGCGCCAGCAGCTTGGAGCAATACTCTGGAAACACCATATATTTT.

This chain joins TRBV10-3 and TRBJ1-6; D possibly corresponds to TRBD1 (5 bases). Between the trimmed V and J ends, which lost 6 bases and 5 bases, there was a span of 14 bases. Germline-derived CDR1 and CDR2 are ENHRY and SYGVKD. The CDR3 length is 15 residues. CDR3 nucleotide sequence: TGTGCCATCAGAGGGATAACGGGGGATAATTCACCCCTCCACTTT. Its protein product is CAIRGITGDNSPLHF.

The chain recombines TRBV28 with TRBJ2-7; TRBD1 is a possible D gene (6 bases). CDR1 MDHEN and CDR2 SYDVKM come from the germline V gene. V was pared by 3 bases and J by 2 bases, with 8 bases between. This CDR3 is built from 13 residues. This CDR3 is CASSLWGPYEQYF. The CDR3 DNA follows: TGTGCCAGCAGTTTGTGGGGGCCCTACGAGCAGTACTTC.

CDR3 protein: CASDAGAGNQPQHF. CDR3 DNA sequence: TGTGCCTCGGACGCGGGAGCGGGCAATCAGCCCCAGCATTTT. The rearrangement joins TRBV19 to TRBJ1-5; D uncertain. CDR3 size: 14 residues. The V gene's germline CDR1 is LNHDA and CDR2 SQIVND (reference sequence). V was cut by 11 bases and J by 2 bases, with 16 bases left in between.

This chain uses TRBV10-2 with TRBJ1-1; D is undetermined. The V gene's germline CDR1 is WSHSY and CDR2 SAAADI. This CDR3 comprises 17 residues. Deletions cut 0 bases from V and 0 bases from J, with 14 bases between. The CDR3 region is CASSESPDSSLNTEAFF. The CDR3, as DNA: TGCGCCAGCAGTGAGTCTCCCGATTCTTCATTGAACACTGAAGCTTTCTTT.

This clone was found once. This sequence may be a read error, since a much larger clone differs from it by one base. This CDR3 is also generated by other DNA sequences in the sample. The chain has TRBV9 and TRBJ2-5; TRBD2 agrees at 9 bases. The CDR3 is 14 amino acids. J lost 3 bases, V lost 3 bases, and 3 bases had no gene match. The germline gives CDR1 SGDLS, CDR2 YYNGEE. The CDR3 loop is CASSGSGREETQYF. CDR3 DNA: TGTGCCAGCAGCGGTAGCGGGAGAGAAGAGACCCAGTACTTC.

The gene calls are TRBV28 and TRBJ2-1; 9 bases are a match to TRBD2. The junction had 8 bases not matched to a gene; V was cut back by 5 bases and J by 3 bases. This CDR3 spans 16 amino acids. Looked up from germline, CDR1 is MDHEN and CDR2 is SYDVKM. CDR3 protein: CASSALTSGFYNEQFF. As DNA, the CDR3 is TGTGCCAGCAGTGCCCTAACTAGCGGGTTCTACAATGAGCAGTTCTTC.

The chain joins TRBV27 to TRBJ2-3; tentatively, D is TRBD1 (5 bases). Per germline, CDR1 MNHEY and CDR2 SMNVEV (reference sequence). The CDR3 runs to 14 residues. V shed 6 bases and J shed 5 bases, with 15 bases lying between them. Here the CDR3 reads CASRPVGAGDTQYF. CDR3 coding DNA: TGTGCCAGCAGACCTGTAGGGGCTGGAGATACGCAGTATTTT.

This clone was detected only a few times. Other DNA sequences in this sample translate to the same CDR3. This chain uses TRBV5-6 with TRBJ2-7, with 14 positions matching TRBD2. This CDR3 has 16 amino acids. V dropped 6 bases and J dropped 5; count of bases not matched to a gene: 10. Per germline, CDR1 SGHDT and CDR2 YYEEEE. The CDR3 sequence is CASTNMGLAGANEQYF. The CDR3 DNA follows: TGTGCCAGCACCAATATGGGACTAGCGGGAGCAAACGAGCAGTACTTC. The full variable domain, with the rest looked up from reference TRBV5-6 and TRBJ2-7, is DAGVTQSPTHLIKTRGQQVTLRCSPKSGHDTVSWYQQALGQGPQFIFQYYEEEERQRGNFPDRFSGHQFPNYSSELNVNALLLGDSALYLCASTNMGLAGANEQYFGPGTRLTVT.

The rearrangement links TRBV2 to TRBJ1-4, with a weak D call TRBD1 (5 bases). The V end lost 7 bases, the J end lost 7 bases, and 19 bases lay between the germline ends. Germline assignment: CDR1 SNHLY and CDR2 FYNNEI. The CDR3 loop spans 15 amino acids. The DNA for the CDR3 is TGTGCCAGCACCGAAAGGAGGGTCGGGGGTGAAAAACTGTTTTTT. Its protein is CASTERRVGGEKLFF.

The V and J genes are TRBV5-1 and TRBJ2-2; no reliable D call. Trimming shortened V by 2 bases and J by 0 bases, and 14 bases separated the two germline ends. The CDR3 extends over 17 amino acids. Germline CDR1 is SGHRS and CDR2 is YFSETQ. The CDR3 loop is CASSFRGGITNTGELFF. CDR3 bases: TGCGCCAGCAGCTTCAGAGGCGGTATAACGAACACCGGGGAGCTGTTTTTT.

This clone was counted a single time. The chain links TRBV19 to TRBJ2-2, with 8 bases lining up with TRBD1. The germline CDR1 and CDR2 sequences are LNHDA and SQIVND (reference sequence). Trimming at V came to 6 bases and at J to 5 bases, leaving 11 bases not matched to a gene. This CDR3 is 16 amino acids long. The CDR3 bases are TGTGCCAGTAGCCCACGGACAGGGCAGTTAACCGGGGAGCTGTTTTTT. Translating it yields CASSPRTGQLTGELFF.

This clone was found once. The gene calls are TRBV4-2 and TRBJ2-3; D not certain. Trimming pared 3 bases from V and 0 bases from J, leaving 16 bases between. The CDR3 covers 17 residues. Germline CDR1 is LGHNA and CDR2 is YNFKEQ. CDR3 region: CASSHLFRATSTDTQYF. Here the CDR3 DNA reads TGTGCCAGCAGCCACCTTTTTCGGGCTACTAGCACAGATACGCAGTATTTT.

This chain links TRBV27 with TRBJ1-1, with D perhaps TRBD1 (6 bases). Trimming shortened V by 6 bases and J by 3 bases, and 17 bases separated the two germline ends. Germline CDR1 MNHEY, CDR2 SMNVEV (reference sequence). The CDR3 sequence is 15 residues long. The CDR3 sequence is CASRGGSGYDTEAFF. CDR3 in DNA: TGTGCCAGCAGAGGGGGATCAGGGTACGACACTGAAGCTTTCTTT.

This chain joins TRBV5-4 and TRBJ2-2; 8 positions match TRBD1. Germline V CDR1 and CDR2: SGHNT, YYREEE (reference sequence). There are 17 residues in the CDR3. The V segment lost 4 bases and the J segment 3 bases; nucleotides outside the gene matches: 11. DNA for the CDR3: TGTGCCAGCAGCACCTCCCCCGGACAGGGCTACACCGGGGAGCTGTTTTTT. Its protein is CASSTSPGQGYTGELFF.

This chain links TRBV7-9 with TRBJ2-3, with a tentative D call TRBD2 (5 bases). V was cut by 2 bases and J by 6 bases, with 15 bases left in between. Germline assignment: CDR1 SEHNR and CDR2 FQNEAQ (reference sequence). The CDR3 extends over 15 amino acids. The CDR3: CASSLPAGGADTQYF. In nucleotides, the CDR3 is TGTGCCAGCAGCTTACCGGCCGGAGGAGCGGATACGCAGTATTTT.

The chain has TRBV2 and TRBJ1-3; maybe TRBD1 (5 bases). Germline assignment: CDR1 SNHLY and CDR2 FYNNEI. This CDR3 has 14 residues. Between the trimmed V and J ends, which lost 7 bases and 4 bases, there was a span of 14 bases. This chain's CDR3 is CASTIRQSGNTIYF. CDR3 bases: TGTGCCAGCACTATACGACAGTCGGGAAACACCATATATTTT. Full variable domain (outside the CDR3, taken from reference TRBV2 and TRBJ1-3): EPEVTQTPSHQVTQMGQEVILRCVPISNHLYFYWYRQILGQKVEFLVSFYNNEISEKSEIFDDQFSVERPDGSNFTLKIRSTKLEDSAMYFCASTIRQSGNTIYFGEGSWLTVV.

In its sample, this clone was seen a few times. A much larger clone lies one base from this, so it may be a read error. J is TRBJ2-5 and V is TRBV7-7; no reliable D call. Germline assignment: CDR1 SSHAT and CDR2 FNYEAQ (reference sequence). Between the trimmed V and J ends, which lost 5 bases and 3 bases, there was a span of 7 bases. The CDR3 covers 12 residues. For the CDR3, the DNA is TGTGCCAGCAGCCAAAATAAAGAGACCCAGTACTTC. Translated, it gives CASSQNKETQYF.

The V call is TRBV5-4, the J call TRBJ1-2, with 9 bases lining up with TRBD1. Germline V lookup: CDR1 SGHNT, CDR2 YYREEE (reference sequence). The CDR3 totals 15 residues. The V gene end was trimmed by 4 bases and the J gene end by 2 bases; junction bases not matched to a gene: 6. The CDR3 is CASSPRGQGNYGYTF. The CDR3 DNA follows: TGTGCCAGCAGCCCGCGGGGACAGGGCAACTATGGCTACACCTTC.